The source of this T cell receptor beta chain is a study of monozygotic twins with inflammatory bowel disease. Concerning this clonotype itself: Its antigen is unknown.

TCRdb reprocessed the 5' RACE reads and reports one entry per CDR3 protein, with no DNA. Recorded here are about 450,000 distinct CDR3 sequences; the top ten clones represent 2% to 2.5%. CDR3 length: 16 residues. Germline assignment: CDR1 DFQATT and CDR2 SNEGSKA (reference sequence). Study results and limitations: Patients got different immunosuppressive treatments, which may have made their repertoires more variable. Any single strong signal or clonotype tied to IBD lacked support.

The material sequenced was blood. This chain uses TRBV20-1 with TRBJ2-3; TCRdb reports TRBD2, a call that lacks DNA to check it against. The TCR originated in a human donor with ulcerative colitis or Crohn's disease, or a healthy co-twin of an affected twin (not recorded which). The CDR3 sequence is CSASGLAGVDTDTQYF.